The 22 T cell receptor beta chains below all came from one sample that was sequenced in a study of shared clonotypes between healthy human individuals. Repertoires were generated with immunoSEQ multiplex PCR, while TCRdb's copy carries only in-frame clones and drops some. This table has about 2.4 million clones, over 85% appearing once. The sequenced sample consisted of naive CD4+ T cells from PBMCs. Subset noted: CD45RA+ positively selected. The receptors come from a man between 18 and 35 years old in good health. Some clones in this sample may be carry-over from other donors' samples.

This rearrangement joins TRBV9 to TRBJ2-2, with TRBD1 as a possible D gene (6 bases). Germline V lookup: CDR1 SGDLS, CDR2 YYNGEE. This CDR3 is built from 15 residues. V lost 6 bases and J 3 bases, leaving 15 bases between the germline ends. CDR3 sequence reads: CASNPGATYTGELFF. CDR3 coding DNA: TGTGCCAGCAACCCAGGGGCTACCTACACCGGGGAGCTGTTTTTT.

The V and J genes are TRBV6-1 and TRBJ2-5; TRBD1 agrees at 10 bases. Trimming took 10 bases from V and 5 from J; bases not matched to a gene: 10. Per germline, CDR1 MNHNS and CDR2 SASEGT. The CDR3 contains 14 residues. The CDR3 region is CATRDRGKGETQYF. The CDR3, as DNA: TGTGCCACCCGGGACAGGGGTAAAGGGGAGACCCAGTACTTC.

The CDR3 DNA reads TGCGCCAGCAGCTTGGAGGGACCGCAGCCCCAGCATTTT. It translates to CASSLEGPQPQHF. V and J are TRBV5-1 and TRBJ1-5; D perhaps matches TRBD1 (5 bases). From germline, CDR1 is SGHRS and CDR2 YFSETQ. This CDR3 comprises 13 residues. V lost 0 bases and J lost 7, with 8 bases in between.

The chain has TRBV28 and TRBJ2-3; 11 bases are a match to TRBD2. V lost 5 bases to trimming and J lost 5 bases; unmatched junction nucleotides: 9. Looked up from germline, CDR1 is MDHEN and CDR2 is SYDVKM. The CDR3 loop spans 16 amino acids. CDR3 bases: TGTGCCAGCAGTAACGAGGGACTAGCGGAAAGAGATACGCAGTATTTT. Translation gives CASSNEGLAERDTQYF. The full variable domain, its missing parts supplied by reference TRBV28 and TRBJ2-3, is DVKVTQSSRYLVKRTGEKVFLECVQDMDHENMFWYRQDPGLGLRLIYFSYDVKMKEKGDIPEGYSVSREKKERFSLILESASTNQTSMYLCASSNEGLAERDTQYFGPGTRLTVL.

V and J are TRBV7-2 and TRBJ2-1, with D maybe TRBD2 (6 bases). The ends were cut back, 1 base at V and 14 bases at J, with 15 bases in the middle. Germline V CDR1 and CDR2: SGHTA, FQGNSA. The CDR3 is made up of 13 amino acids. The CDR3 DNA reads TGTGCCAGCAGCTTAGTTCGGGCGGGGAAGGAGTTCTTC. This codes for CASSLVRAGKEFF.

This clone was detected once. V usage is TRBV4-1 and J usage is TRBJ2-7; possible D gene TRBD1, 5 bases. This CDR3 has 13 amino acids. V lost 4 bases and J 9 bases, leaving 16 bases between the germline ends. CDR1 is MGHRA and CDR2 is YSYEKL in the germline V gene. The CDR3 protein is CASSPRQGPGQYF. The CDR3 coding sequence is TGCGCCAGCAGCCCTAGGCAGGGCCCCGGGCAGTACTTC.

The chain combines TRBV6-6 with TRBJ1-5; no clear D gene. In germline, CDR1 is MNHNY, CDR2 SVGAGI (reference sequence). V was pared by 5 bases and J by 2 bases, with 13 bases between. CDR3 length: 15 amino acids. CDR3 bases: TGTGCCAGCAGTCAAGGGCTGGGTGGCAATCAGCCCCAGCATTTT. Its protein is CASSQGLGGNQPQHF.

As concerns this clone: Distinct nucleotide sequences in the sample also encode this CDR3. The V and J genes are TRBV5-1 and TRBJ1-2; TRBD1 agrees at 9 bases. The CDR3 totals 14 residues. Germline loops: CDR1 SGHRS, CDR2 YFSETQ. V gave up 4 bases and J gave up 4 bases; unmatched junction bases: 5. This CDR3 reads CASSTTGGSYGYTF. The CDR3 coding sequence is TGCGCCAGCAGCACGACAGGGGGAAGCTATGGCTACACCTTC.

The CDR3: CASSKGRDRPNYGYTF. The CDR3 bases are TGTGCCAGCAGCAAAGGGAGGGACAGGCCTAACTATGGCTACACCTTC. The V and J genes are TRBV21-1 and TRBJ1-2; TRBD1 reflects the table's D call only, with no check against the DNA. TRBV21-1 is shown as a pseudogene. CDR3 length: 16 residues.

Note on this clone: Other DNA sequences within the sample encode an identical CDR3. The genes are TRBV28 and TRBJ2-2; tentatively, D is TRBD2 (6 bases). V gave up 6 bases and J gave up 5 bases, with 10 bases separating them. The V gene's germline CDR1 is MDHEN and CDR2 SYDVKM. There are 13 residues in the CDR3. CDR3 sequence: CASSLGRTGELFF. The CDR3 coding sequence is TGTGCCAGCAGCCTGGGGAGGACCGGGGAGCTGTTTTTT.

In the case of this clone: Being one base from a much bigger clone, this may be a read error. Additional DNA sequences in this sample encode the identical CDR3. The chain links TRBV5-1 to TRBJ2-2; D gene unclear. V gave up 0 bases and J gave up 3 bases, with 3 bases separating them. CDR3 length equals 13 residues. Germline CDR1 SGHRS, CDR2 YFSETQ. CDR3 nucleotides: TGCGCCAGCAGCTTGGGGTACACCGGGGAGCTGTTTTTT. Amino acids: CASSLGYTGELFF.

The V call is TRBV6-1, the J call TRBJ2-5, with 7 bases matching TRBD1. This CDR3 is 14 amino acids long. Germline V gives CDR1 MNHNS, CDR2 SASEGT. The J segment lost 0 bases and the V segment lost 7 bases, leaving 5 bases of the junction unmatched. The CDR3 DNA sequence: TGTGCCAGCAACCCAGGGGGAGACCAAGAGACCCAGTACTTC. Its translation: CASNPGGDQETQYF.

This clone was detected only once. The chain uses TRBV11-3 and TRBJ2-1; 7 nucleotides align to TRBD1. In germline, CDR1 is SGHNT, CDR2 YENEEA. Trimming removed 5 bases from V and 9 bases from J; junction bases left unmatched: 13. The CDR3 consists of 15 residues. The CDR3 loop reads CASSPAGTEGSEQFF. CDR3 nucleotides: TGTGCCAGCAGCCCGGCCGGGACAGAGGGTAGTGAGCAGTTCTTC.

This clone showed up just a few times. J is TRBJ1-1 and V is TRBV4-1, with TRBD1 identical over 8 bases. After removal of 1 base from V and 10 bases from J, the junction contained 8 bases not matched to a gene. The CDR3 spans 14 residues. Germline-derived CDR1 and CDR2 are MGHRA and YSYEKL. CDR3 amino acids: CASSQGPSDRGAFF. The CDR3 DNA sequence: TGCGCCAGCAGCCAAGGACCCTCCGACAGGGGAGCTTTCTTT.

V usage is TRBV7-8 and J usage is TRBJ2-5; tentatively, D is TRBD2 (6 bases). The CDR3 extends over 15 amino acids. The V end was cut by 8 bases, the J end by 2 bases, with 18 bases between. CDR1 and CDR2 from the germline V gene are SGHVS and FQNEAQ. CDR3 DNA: TGTGCCAGCGTACCTTGGAGGGCCGGGCAAGAGACCCAGTACTTC. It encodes CASVPWRAGQETQYF.

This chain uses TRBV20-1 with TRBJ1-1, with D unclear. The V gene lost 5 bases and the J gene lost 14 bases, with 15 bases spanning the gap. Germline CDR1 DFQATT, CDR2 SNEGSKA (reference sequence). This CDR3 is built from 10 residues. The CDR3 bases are TGCAGTGCTCTCTGGGCCTTAAGCTTCTTT. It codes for CSALWALSFF.

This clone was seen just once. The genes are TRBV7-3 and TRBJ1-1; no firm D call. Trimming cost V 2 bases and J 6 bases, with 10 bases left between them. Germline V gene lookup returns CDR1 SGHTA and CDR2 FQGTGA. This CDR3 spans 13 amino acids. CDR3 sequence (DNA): TGTGCCAGCAGCTTATCGGTGCAGGCTGAAGCTTTCTTT. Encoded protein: CASSLSVQAEAFF.

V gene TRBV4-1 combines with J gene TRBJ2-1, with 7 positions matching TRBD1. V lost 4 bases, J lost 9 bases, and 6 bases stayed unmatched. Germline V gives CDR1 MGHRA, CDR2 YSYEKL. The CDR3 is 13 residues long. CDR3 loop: CASSPRQGVEQFF. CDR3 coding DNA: TGCGCCAGCAGCCCCCGACAGGGCGTTGAGCAGTTCTTC.

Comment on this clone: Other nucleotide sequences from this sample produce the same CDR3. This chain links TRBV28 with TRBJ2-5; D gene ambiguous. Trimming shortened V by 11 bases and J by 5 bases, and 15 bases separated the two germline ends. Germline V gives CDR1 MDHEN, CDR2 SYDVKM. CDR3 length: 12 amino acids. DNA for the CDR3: TGTGCCTCTCGGCCCCCCGGGGAGACCCAGTACTTC. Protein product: CASRPPGETQYF. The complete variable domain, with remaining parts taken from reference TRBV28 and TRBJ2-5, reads DVKVTQSSRYLVKRTGEKVFLECVQDMDHENMFWYRQDPGLGLRLIYFSYDVKMKEKGDIPEGYSVSREKKERFSLILESASTNQTSMYLCASRPPGETQYFGPGTRLLVL.

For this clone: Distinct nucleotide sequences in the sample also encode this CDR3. The CDR3 region is CASSLQMNTEAFF. CDR3 coding DNA: TGCGCCAGCAGCTTGCAGATGAACACTGAAGCTTTCTTT. The chain has TRBV5-1 and TRBJ1-1; D call uncertain. The V gene lost 1 base and the J gene lost 0 bases, with 4 bases spanning the gap. This CDR3 contains 13 residues. Germline V gene sequence: CDR1 SGHRS, CDR2 YFSETQ.

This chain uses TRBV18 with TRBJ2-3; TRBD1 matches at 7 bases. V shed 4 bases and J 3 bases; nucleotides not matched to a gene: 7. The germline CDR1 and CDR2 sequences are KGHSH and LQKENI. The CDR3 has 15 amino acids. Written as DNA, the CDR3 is TGTGCCAGCTCACTTACGACAGGGCTGACAGATACGCAGTATTTT. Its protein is CASSLTTGLTDTQYF.

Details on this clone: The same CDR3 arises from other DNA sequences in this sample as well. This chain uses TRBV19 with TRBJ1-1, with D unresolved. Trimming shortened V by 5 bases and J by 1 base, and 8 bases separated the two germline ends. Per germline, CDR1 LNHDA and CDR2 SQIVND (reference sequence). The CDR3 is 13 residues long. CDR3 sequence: CASSSGRNTEAFF. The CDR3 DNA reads TGTGCCAGTAGTTCGGGTCGGAACACTGAAGCTTTCTTT.